The sequence of this TCR beta chain was determined in a study of T cell clones after liver transplantation. Study details: Tolerance: complete withdrawal held at least one year, liver enzymes staying within twice normal. General study results and limits: Conclusions were preliminary, with small, heterogeneous patient groups. Low donor cell numbers restricted donor-reactive repertoire measurement in a couple of subjects.

Germline V gene data show CDR1 as SGHRS and CDR2 as YFSETQ. The CDR3 sequence is 14 residues long. V was clipped by 2 bases and J by 6 bases; unmatched bases: 2. TCRdb's copy holds only in-frame clones and misses some; the assay was immunoSEQ multiplex PCR. There are tens of thousands of clones in the sample; over 70% occur only once, and 0.79% lies in the top ten. Sorting of unstimulated PBMCs yielded separate CD3+CD4+ and CD3+CD8+ fractions. Details on this clone: What it binds is not known.

The TCR comes from a human patient who received a liver transplant. Some T cells may possibly be graft donor cells. The V and J genes are TRBV5-1 and TRBJ2-1, with 10 bases identical to TRBD1. The sequencing used CD4+ T cells from blood, collected 12 months after liver transplant. CDR3 nucleotides: TGCGCCAGCAGCTTAGGACAGGGGGGCAATGAGCAGTTCTTC. It is translated as CASSLGQGGNEQFF.